This T cell receptor beta chain was identified during a study of CD8 T cells in Susac syndrome. Trimming removed 7 bases at V and 3 bases at J, with 10 bases between. This CDR3 region has 13 residues. Germline V gene sequence: CDR1 SGHRS, CDR2 YFSETQ. Reverse transcription of roughly 0.5 to 1 ug RNA used random hexamers. Amplification of TCR beta CDR3 by immunoSEQ multiplex PCR spanned 54 Vbeta and 13 Jbeta. TCRdb passed the immunoSEQ multiplex PCR reads through MiXCR, listing each CDR3 protein once. The data show about 200,000 distinct CDR3 sequences, over 85% seen once. The authors sequenced TCR beta from blood CD8+ and CD4+ T cells.

This rearrangement joins TRBV5-1 to TRBJ2-2, with D possibly being TRBD2 (6 bases). Material for sequencing was CD4+ T cells from PBMCs. The receptor's source is a human donor in good health. CDR3 in amino acids: CASGTGDTGELFF. In DNA form, the CDR3 reads TGCGCCAGCGGGACGGGGGACACCGGGGAGCTGTTTTTT. The entire variable domain, with the rest obtained from reference TRBV5-1 and TRBJ2-2, is as follows: KAGVTQTPRYLIKTRGQQVTLSCSPISGHRSVSWYQQTPGQGLQFLFEYFSETQRNKGNFPGRFSGRQFSNSRSEMNVSTLELGDSALYLCASGTGDTGELFFGEGSRLTVL.